This section outlines one TCR beta chain sequence together with its context. Its matching antigen is unknown. The data are from a study of shared clonotypes between healthy human individuals. Findings of the study overall: Among the subsets, naive ones generally showed larger estimated richness than memory ones.

TCRdb keeps only in-frame clones here, not all; method: immunoSEQ multiplex PCR. The data contain around 610,000 clones, approximately 96% of them seen just once; the ten biggest clones take up roughly 0.1%. In the naive CD8 group, cells lacked CD45RO and were positively selected for CCR7, so terminally differentiated effector memory CD45RA+ cells were left out. The germline CDR1 and CDR2 sequences are SEHNR and FQNEAQ (reference sequence). The ends lost 4 bases at V and 8 bases at J; junction bases unmatched: 9. CDR3 length: 15 amino acids. Sequencing used naive CD8+ T cells sorted from blood. The genes are TRBV7-9 and TRBJ1-4; 8 bases map to TRBD1. The clonotype was recovered from a woman younger than 45 in good health. CDR3 amino acids: CASSSTGTGSEKLFF. CDR3 nucleotide sequence: TGTGCCAGCAGCTCCACCGGGACAGGATCCGAAAAACTGTTTTTT.